Each of the 29 T cell receptor beta chains below was sequenced from the same sample in a study of blood T cells in healthy people across ages. PCR was performed a second time for about 7 to 12 cycles using a sample-barcoded 5' primer and a J-beta primer mix. TCRdb fed the 5' RACE reads into MiXCR, producing one record per CDR3 protein. The table has roughly 800,000 distinct CDR3 sequences, 58% seen once. The sample consisted of blood. The receptors stem from a man in his thirties or forties in good health.

This chain links TRBV12-3 or TRBV12-4 with TRBJ2-1; D remains unclear. CDR3 length: 14 residues. With 8 bases removed from V and 0 bases from J, the gap between germline ends came to 11 bases. The CDR3, as DNA: TGTGCCAGCGGGGTTTCCTCCTCCTACAATGAGCAGTTCTTC. Amino acid sequence: CASGVSSSYNEQFF.

The gene calls are TRBV14 and TRBJ2-7, with 11 bases that match TRBD2. V was pared by 5 bases and J by 4 bases, with 7 bases of the junction left unmatched. This CDR3 contains 15 residues. Germline V gives CDR1 SGHDN, CDR2 FVKESK. The CDR3 sequence: CASSSPTSGVYEQYF. The CDR3 DNA sequence: TGTGCCAGCAGCTCCCCGACTAGCGGGGTTTACGAGCAGTACTTC.

This clonotype has only one observation. In nucleotides, the CDR3 is TGTGCCAGCAGCCAAGTTGTGGGAAAGGATGAGCAGTTCTTC. This sequence encodes CASSQVVGKDEQFF. The chain links TRBV3-1 to TRBJ2-1; no clear D gene. Germline V lookup: CDR1 LGHDT, CDR2 YNNKEL (reference sequence). V gave up 1 base and J gave up 8 bases, with 12 bases separating them. The CDR3 contains 14 residues.

The V and J genes are TRBV28 and TRBJ1-1, with D perhaps matching TRBD1 (6 bases). CDR1 and CDR2 from the germline V gene are MDHEN and SYDVKM. Trimming removed 2 bases from V and 1 base from J, with 17 bases in between. The CDR3 spans 17 residues. The CDR3 is CASSLLGAVGTNTEAFF. DNA of the CDR3: TGTGCCAGCAGTTTACTGGGGGCAGTGGGTACGAACACTGAAGCTTTCTTT.

The chain recombines TRBV28 with TRBJ1-2; D not resolved. Trimming removed 4 bases at V and 8 bases at J, with 11 bases between. The CDR3 loop spans 12 amino acids. Germline CDR1 is MDHEN and CDR2 is SYDVKM. Here the CDR3 DNA reads TGTGCCAGCAGTTCGAGTTTCCAGGGCTACACCTTC. Protein: CASSSSFQGYTF.

The chain employs TRBV4-2 and TRBJ1-5; D ambiguous. From germline, CDR1 is LGHNA and CDR2 YNFKEQ. CDR3 length: 15 amino acids. The V end lost 0 bases, the J end lost 3 bases, and 9 bases lay between the germline ends. This chain's CDR3 is CASSQDTFPNQPQHF. The CDR3, as DNA: TGTGCCAGCAGCCAAGATACGTTCCCCAATCAGCCCCAGCATTTT.

This clonotype was observed a handful of times. One end of the junction does not line up with germline, which may come from a read error. The gene calls are TRBV28 and TRBJ2-5; D may be TRBD2 (5 bases). Germline V gene data show CDR1 as MDHEN and CDR2 as SYDVKM. This CDR3 is built from 13 residues. The CDR3 DNA is TGTGCCAGCAGCTCTGACGGAGGCAGGACCCAGTCCTTC. It specifies CASSSDGGRTQSF.

The rearrangement links TRBV6-5 to TRBJ2-1, with TRBD2 matching 7 bases. The J call is uncertain, as TRBJ2-7 better fits the DNA end. CDR1 and CDR2 from the germline V gene are MNHEY and SVGAGI. This CDR3 is built from 15 residues. CDR3 residues: CASSPAGTNLYEQYF. The CDR3 DNA sequence: TGTGCCAGCAGTCCGGCCGGGACTAATCTCTACGAGCAGTACTTC.

The rearrangement joins TRBV6-6 to TRBJ1-4; TRBD1 aligns across 8 bases. The CDR3 covers 15 residues. Germline CDR1 MNHNY, CDR2 SVGAGI (reference sequence). Trimming at V came to 5 bases and at J to 6 bases, leaving 8 bases not matched to a gene. CDR3 in amino acids: CASSQQQGEYEKLFF. CDR3 nucleotide sequence: TGTGCCAGCAGTCAACAACAGGGGGAGTATGAAAAACTGTTTTTT.

This rearrangement joins TRBV7-2 to TRBJ2-5; TRBD1 is a possible D gene (6 bases). Germline values: CDR1 SGHTA, CDR2 FQGNSA. Between the trimmed V and J ends, which lost 2 bases and 4 bases, there was a span of 14 bases. This CDR3 is 15 amino acids long. This CDR3 is CASSLNTGTIETQYF. For the CDR3, the DNA is TGTGCCAGCAGCTTAAACACAGGGACGATAGAGACCCAGTACTTC.

This chain connects TRBV29-1 to TRBJ2-1; D may be TRBD1 or TRBD2 (5 bases each). The CDR3 is 16 amino acids. Trimming stripped 5 bases from V and 4 bases from J, with 21 bases between. Per the germline V gene, CDR1 is SQVTM and CDR2 is ANQGSEA. CDR3 nucleotide sequence: TGCAGCGTTAACCTGGGGACCGCCAACTCATACAATGAGCAGTTCTTC. Amino acids: CSVNLGTANSYNEQFF.

This clonotype has more than one count but fewer than ten. V usage is TRBV6-2 or TRBV6-3 and J usage is TRBJ1-2, with a weak D call TRBD1 (6 bases). Germline values: CDR1 MNHEY, CDR2 SVGEGT. The CDR3 extends over 14 amino acids. V gave up 5 bases and J gave up 4 bases, with 14 bases separating them. The CDR3 coding sequence is TGTGCCAGCAGTCTCATCGACAGGCCCTATGGCTACACCTTC. Residues: CASSLIDRPYGYTF.

This clonotype has only a few counts. The chain has TRBV29-1 and TRBJ2-6, with no clear D. Trimming shortened V by 5 bases and J by 2 bases, and 7 bases separated the two germline ends. This CDR3 has 13 residues. CDR1 and CDR2 (germline): SQVTM, ANQGSEA. The CDR3 sequence is CSVLRPGANVLTF. The CDR3 nucleotides read TGCAGCGTTCTACGCCCTGGGGCCAACGTCCTGACTTTC.

This clonotype was picked up many times. The V call is TRBV2, the J call TRBJ2-1; 10 bases line up with TRBD2. CDR1 and CDR2 from the germline V gene are SNHLY and FYNNEI. The CDR3 length is 16 residues. V shed 7 bases and J 4 bases; nucleotides not matched to a gene: 10. CDR3 protein: CASNPLLAGRYNEQFF. The CDR3 nucleotides read TGTGCCAGCAATCCTCTACTAGCGGGGCGGTACAATGAGCAGTTCTTC.

This clonotype was recorded a few times. This chain connects TRBV7-9 to TRBJ1-1; D gene ambiguous. This CDR3 spans 12 amino acids. Trimming left V 2 bases short and J 10 bases short, with 11 bases between. CDR1 is SEHNR, CDR2 FQNEAQ, per germline (reference sequence). This chain's CDR3 is CASSLSHDGAFF. As DNA, the CDR3 is TGTGCCAGCAGCTTATCGCACGACGGAGCTTTCTTT. Full variable domain (rest looked up from reference TRBV7-9 and TRBJ1-1): DTGVSQNPRHKITKRGQNVTFRCDPISEHNRLYWYRQTLGQGPEFLTYFQNEAQLEKSRLLSDRFSAERPKGSFSTLEIQRTEQGDSAMYLCASSLSHDGAFFGQGTRLTVV.

This clonotype was detected a few times. V gene TRBV6-1 combines with J gene TRBJ2-5; the D gene is possibly TRBD2 (5 bases). Looked up from germline, CDR1 is MNHNS and CDR2 is SASEGT. Trimming removed 4 bases at V and 2 bases at J, with 14 bases between. The CDR3 consists of 15 residues. DNA for the CDR3: TGTGCCAGCAGTGGTGAGGGTTATTGGCAAGAGACCCAGTACTTC. Its protein is CASSGEGYWQETQYF.

The chain links TRBV11-2 to TRBJ1-2; no firm D call. This CDR3 comprises 17 residues. V was shortened by 3 bases and J by 8 bases, with 25 bases between the two germline ends. CDR1 and CDR2 from the germline V gene are SGHAT and FQNNGV. CDR3 nucleotide sequence: TGTGCCAGCAGCTTTACCACCACGAGGGCCCACCGTGAAGGCTACACCTTC. It encodes CASSFTTTRAHREGYTF.

This clonotype came up a few times. V usage is TRBV20-1 and J usage is TRBJ2-1, with TRBD2 identical over 7 bases. V lost 5 bases and J lost 4; bases outside the gene matches: 14. The CDR3 has 16 residues. Germline V gives CDR1 DFQATT, CDR2 SNEGSKA (reference sequence). In DNA form, the CDR3 reads TGCAGTGCTCCCCCAGAGCGGGATGTGCCTTACAATGAGCAGTTCTTC. Its protein is CSAPPERDVPYNEQFF.

This clonotype was detected a few times. The chain carries TRBV15 and TRBJ2-1; no reliable D call. The CDR3 covers 13 residues. V lost 0 bases to trimming and J lost 12 bases, with 12 bases between them. CDR1 and CDR2 (germline): LNHNV, YYDKDF (reference sequence). DNA of the CDR3: TGTGCCACCAGCAGAGATGGGCCGTTAGGGCAGTTCTTC. Protein sequence: CATSRDGPLGQFF.

Only a few counts were recorded for this clonotype. The chain uses TRBV20-1 and TRBJ2-1; tentative D call: TRBD1 (6 bases). The length of the CDR3 is 13 residues. The germline CDR1 and CDR2 sequences are DFQATT and SNEGSKA (reference sequence). Trimming took 3 bases from V and 4 from J, leaving 10 bases between them. The CDR3: CSASPDRYNEQFF. In DNA form, the CDR3 reads TGCAGTGCTAGCCCAGACAGGTACAATGAGCAGTTCTTC.

J is TRBJ2-3 and V is TRBV10-3; TRBD1 agrees at 10 bases. This CDR3 has 14 amino acids. Germline V gene sequence: CDR1 ENHRY, CDR2 SYGVKD. The V segment lost 2 bases and the J segment 5 bases; nucleotides outside the gene matches: 1. The DNA for the CDR3 is TGTGCCATCAGTGAGGGGGACAGGGGAGATACGCAGTATTTT. Translation gives CAISEGDRGDTQYF.

This chain uses TRBV15 with TRBJ2-3, with TRBD1 matching 8 bases. This CDR3 contains 15 residues. Germline V gene lookup returns CDR1 LNHNV and CDR2 YYDKDF (reference sequence). V lost 2 bases to trimming and J lost 2 bases; unmatched junction nucleotides: 3. CDR3: CATSRTDRDTDTQYF. The CDR3 region has the DNA TGTGCCACCAGCAGAACGGACAGGGACACAGATACGCAGTATTTT. The full variable domain, in which reference TRBV15 and TRBJ2-3 provide the parts outside the CDR3, is DAMVIQNPRYQVTQFGKPVTLSCSQTLNHNVMYWYQQKSSQAPKLLFHYYDKDFNNEADTPDNFQSRRPNTSFCFLDIRSPGLGDTAMYLCATSRTDRDTDTQYFGPGTRLTVL.

This chain connects TRBV20-1 to TRBJ2-3; 9 bases line up with TRBD2. Germline V gives CDR1 DFQATT, CDR2 SNEGSKA (reference sequence). J gave up 2 bases and V 4 bases, and 7 bases lay outside the gene matches. The CDR3 covers 15 residues. This CDR3 is CSAKSTSGYTDTQYF. CDR3 nucleotide sequence: TGCAGTGCTAAGTCGACTAGCGGATACACAGATACGCAGTATTTT.

The gene calls are TRBV6-4 and TRBJ1-2, with 9 bases aligning to TRBD1. Germline values: CDR1 MRHNA, CDR2 SNTAGT. Germline trimming cut 3 bases from V and 12 bases from J; bases unmatched to any gene: 8. The CDR3 is 13 residues long. CDR3 loop: CASSDGYRGRNTF. CDR3 sequence (DNA): TGTGCCAGCAGTGATGGCTACAGGGGGCGGAACACCTTC.

The CDR3 here is CSASRGRFGSGGIYNEQFF. CDR3 bases: TGCAGTGCTAGTAGAGGCCGCTTCGGGTCGGGAGGGATCTACAATGAGCAGTTCTTC. The chain links TRBV20-1 to TRBJ2-1; TRBD2 agrees at 8 bases. With 3 bases clipped from V and 3 bases from J, the junction kept 19 bases outside the gene matches. CDR3 length: 19 amino acids. Germline V CDR1 and CDR2: DFQATT, SNEGSKA (reference sequence).

The chain combines TRBV20-1 with TRBJ1-5; a possible D gene is TRBD1 (5 bases). Germline V gives CDR1 DFQATT, CDR2 SNEGSKA (reference sequence). V was cut by 0 bases and J by 4 bases, with 10 bases left in between. The CDR3 covers 14 residues. The CDR3 region has the DNA TGCAGTGCTAGAGATCCGACAGCAAATCAGCCCCAGCATTTT. Amino acid sequence: CSARDPTANQPQHF.

The chain uses TRBV28 and TRBJ2-5; D gene unclear. The CDR3 is 15 residues long. Germline CDR1 is MDHEN and CDR2 is SYDVKM. Between the trimmed V and J ends, which lost 3 bases and 1 base, there was a span of 12 bases. The CDR3 DNA is TGTGCCAGCAGTTTTCGAGAGACGACCCAAGAGACCCAGTACTTC. This translates into CASSFRETTQETQYF.

J is TRBJ2-1 and V is TRBV20-1; the D gene is possibly TRBD2 (6 bases). CDR1 and CDR2 from the germline V gene are DFQATT and SNEGSKA (reference sequence). CDR3 size: 13 residues. Trimming pared 5 bases from V and 5 bases from J, leaving 13 bases between. CDR3 residues: CSARRDLNNEQFF. For the CDR3, the DNA is TGCAGTGCTCGCCGGGACTTAAACAATGAGCAGTTCTTC.

This sequence joins TRBV7-9 and TRBJ1-5; unclear D gene. The V end lost 3 bases, the J end lost 4 bases, and 13 bases lay between the germline ends. This CDR3 contains 15 residues. Germline CDR1 is SEHNR and CDR2 is FQNEAQ (reference sequence). The CDR3 DNA follows: TGTGCCAGCAGCTTTGGTGTTGGTCGGAATCAGCCCCAGCATTTT. This sequence encodes CASSFGVGRNQPQHF.